One T cell receptor beta chain is described in this entry. Method: immunoSEQ multiplex PCR; TCRdb's copy keeps in-frame clones and lacks some. The table records over 30,000 clones, around 80% of them present only once. The sample comes from a study of blood T cell repertoires in COVID-19. The CDR3 totals 15 residues. Germline trimming cut 8 bases from V and 0 bases from J; bases unmatched to any gene: 4. Germline values: CDR1 MNHEY, CDR2 SVGAGI. The V call is TRBV6-5, the J call TRBJ1-6; 7 positions agree with TRBD1. Specimen: peripheral blood. This receptor was obtained from an elderly man with active or convalescent COVID-19. CDR3 in amino acids: CASGDRVSYNSPLHF. In DNA, the CDR3 is TGTGCCAGCGGCGACAGGGTCTCCTATAATTCACCCCTCCACTTT.